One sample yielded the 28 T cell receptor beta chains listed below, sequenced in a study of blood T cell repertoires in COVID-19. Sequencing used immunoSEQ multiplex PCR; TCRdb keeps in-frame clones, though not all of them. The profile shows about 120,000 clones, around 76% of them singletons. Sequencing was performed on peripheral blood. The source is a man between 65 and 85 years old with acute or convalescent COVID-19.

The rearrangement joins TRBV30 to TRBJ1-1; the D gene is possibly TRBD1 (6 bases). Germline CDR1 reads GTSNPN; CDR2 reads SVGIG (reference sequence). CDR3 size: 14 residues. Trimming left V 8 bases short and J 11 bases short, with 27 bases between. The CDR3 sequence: CAGQGPPTGQGAFF. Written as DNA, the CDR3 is TGTGCCGGTCAGGGTCCTCCTACGGGACAAGGGGCTTTCTTT.

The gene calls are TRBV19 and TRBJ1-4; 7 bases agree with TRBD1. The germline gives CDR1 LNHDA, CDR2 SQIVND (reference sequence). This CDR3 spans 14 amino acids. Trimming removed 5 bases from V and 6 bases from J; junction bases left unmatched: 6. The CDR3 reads CASSGDRAYEKLFF. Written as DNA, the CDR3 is TGTGCCAGTAGTGGCGACAGGGCCTATGAAAAACTGTTTTTT.

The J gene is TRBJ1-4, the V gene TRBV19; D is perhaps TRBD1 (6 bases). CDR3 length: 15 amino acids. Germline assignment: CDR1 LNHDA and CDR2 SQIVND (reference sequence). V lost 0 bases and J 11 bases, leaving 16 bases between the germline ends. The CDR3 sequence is CASSIEIGGVGKLFF. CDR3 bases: TGTGCCAGTAGTATAGAGATAGGGGGAGTTGGGAAACTGTTTTTT.

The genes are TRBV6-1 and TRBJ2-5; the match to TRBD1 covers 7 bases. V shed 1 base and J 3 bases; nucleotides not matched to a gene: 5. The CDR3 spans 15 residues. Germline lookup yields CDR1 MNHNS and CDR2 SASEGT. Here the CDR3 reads CASSEGQGWEETQYF. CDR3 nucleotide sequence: TGTGCCAGCAGTGAAGGACAGGGCTGGGAAGAGACCCAGTACTTC.

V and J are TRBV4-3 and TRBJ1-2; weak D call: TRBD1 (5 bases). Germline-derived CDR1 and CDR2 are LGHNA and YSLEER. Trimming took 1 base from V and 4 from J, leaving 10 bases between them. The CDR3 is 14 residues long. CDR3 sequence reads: CASSQGGDPYGYTF. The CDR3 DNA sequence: TGCGCCAGCAGCCAAGGGGGGGACCCCTATGGCTACACCTTC.

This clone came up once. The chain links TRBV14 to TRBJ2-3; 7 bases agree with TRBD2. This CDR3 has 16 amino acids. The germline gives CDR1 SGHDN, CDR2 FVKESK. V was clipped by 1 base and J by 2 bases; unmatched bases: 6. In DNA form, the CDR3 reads TGTGCCAGCAGCCAAGTCGGCGGGGGAACCACAGATACGCAGTATTTT. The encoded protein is CASSQVGGGTTDTQYF.

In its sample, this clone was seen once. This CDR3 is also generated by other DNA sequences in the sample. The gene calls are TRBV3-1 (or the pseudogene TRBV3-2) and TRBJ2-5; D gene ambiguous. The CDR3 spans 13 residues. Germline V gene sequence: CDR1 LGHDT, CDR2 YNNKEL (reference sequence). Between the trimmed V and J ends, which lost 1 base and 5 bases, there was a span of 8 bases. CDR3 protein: CASSQAGSETQYF. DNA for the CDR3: TGTGCCAGCAGCCAAGCAGGATCCGAGACCCAGTACTTC.

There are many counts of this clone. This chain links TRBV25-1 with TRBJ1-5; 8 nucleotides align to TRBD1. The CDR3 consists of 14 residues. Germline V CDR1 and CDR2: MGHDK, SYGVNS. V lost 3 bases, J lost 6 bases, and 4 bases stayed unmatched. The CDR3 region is CASSDPGGSQPQHF. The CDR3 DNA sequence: TGTGCCAGCAGTGACCCAGGGGGCAGTCAGCCCCAGCATTTT.

The CDR3 here is CASSYSHLRSGNTIYF. DNA for the CDR3: TGTGCCAGCAGTTACTCCCACCTACGCTCTGGAAACACCATATATTTT. The chain employs TRBV6-2 or TRBV6-3 and TRBJ1-3; D is uncertain. The CDR3 spans 16 residues. Germline V lookup: CDR1 MNHEY, CDR2 SVGEGT. The germline V and J ends were trimmed by 0 bases and 0 bases, with 9 bases remaining between them.

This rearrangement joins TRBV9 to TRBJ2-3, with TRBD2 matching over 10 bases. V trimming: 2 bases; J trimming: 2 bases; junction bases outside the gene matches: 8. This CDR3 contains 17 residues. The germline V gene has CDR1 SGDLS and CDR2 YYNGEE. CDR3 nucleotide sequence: TGTGCCAGCAGCGTGGCGGGGACTAGCGCTCACACAGATACGCAGTATTTT. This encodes CASSVAGTSAHTDTQYF.

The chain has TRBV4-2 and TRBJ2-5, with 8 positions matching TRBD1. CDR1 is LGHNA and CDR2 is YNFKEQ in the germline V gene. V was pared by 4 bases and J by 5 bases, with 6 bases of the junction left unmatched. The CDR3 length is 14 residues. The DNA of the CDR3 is TGTGCCAGCAGCCTCGGACAGGGTTCGGAGACCCAGTACTTC. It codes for CASSLGQGSETQYF.

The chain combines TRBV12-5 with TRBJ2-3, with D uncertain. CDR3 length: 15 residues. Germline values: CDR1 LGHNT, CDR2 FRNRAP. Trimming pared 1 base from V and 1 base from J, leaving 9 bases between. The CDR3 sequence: CASGLGLTGTDTQYF. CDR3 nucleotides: TGTGCTAGTGGTTTGGGCCTTACAGGCACAGATACGCAGTATTTT.

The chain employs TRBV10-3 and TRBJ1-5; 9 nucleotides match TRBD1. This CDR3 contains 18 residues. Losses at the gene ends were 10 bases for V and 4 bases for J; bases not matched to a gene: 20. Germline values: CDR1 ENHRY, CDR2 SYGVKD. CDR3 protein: CAKKTTDRGPDRNQPQHF. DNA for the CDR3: TGTGCCAAAAAAACGACGGACAGGGGTCCGGATAGGAATCAGCCCCAGCATTTT.

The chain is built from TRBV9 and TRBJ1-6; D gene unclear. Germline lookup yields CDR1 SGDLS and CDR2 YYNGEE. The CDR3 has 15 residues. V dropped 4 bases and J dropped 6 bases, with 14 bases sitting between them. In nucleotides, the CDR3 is TGTGCCAGCAGCTTTTTACCGGGAGCTAATTCACCCCTCCACTTT. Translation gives CASSFLPGANSPLHF.

The CDR3 sequence is CATSGTGEYNEQFF. In DNA, the CDR3 is TGTGCCACCAGTGGGACAGGGGAATACAATGAGCAGTTCTTC. This chain joins TRBV24-1 and TRBJ2-1, with TRBD1 identical over 9 bases. The trim removed 5 bases at V and 4 bases at J, leaving 2 bases unmatched. CDR3 length equals 14 residues. Looked up from germline, CDR1 is KGHDR and CDR2 is SFDVKD.

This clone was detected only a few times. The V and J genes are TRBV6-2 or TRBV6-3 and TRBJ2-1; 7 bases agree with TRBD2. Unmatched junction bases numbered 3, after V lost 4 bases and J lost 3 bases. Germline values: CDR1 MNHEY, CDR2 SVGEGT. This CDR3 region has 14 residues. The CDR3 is CASSSQRDYNEQFF. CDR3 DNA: TGTGCCAGCAGTTCTCAGCGGGACTACAATGAGCAGTTCTTC.

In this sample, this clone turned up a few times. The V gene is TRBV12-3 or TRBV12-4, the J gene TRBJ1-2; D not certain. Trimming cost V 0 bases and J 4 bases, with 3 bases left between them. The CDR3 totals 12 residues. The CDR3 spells CASSLAGYGYTF. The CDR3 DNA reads TGTGCCAGCAGTTTAGCCGGCTATGGCTACACCTTC.

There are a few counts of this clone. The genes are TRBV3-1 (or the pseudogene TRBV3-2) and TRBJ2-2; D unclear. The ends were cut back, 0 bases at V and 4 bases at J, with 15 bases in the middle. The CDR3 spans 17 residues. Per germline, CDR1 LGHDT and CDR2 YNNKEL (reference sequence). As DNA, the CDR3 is TGTGCCAGCAGCCAAGATTTGGAGAGAGCAAGCACCGGGGAGCTGTTTTTT. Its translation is CASSQDLERASTGELFF.

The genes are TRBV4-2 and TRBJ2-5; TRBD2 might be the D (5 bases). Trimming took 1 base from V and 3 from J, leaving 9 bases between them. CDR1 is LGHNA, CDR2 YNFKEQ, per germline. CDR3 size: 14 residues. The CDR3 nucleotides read TGTGCCAGCAGCCAAGGAACTAGGAAAGAGACCCAGTACTTC. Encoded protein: CASSQGTRKETQYF.

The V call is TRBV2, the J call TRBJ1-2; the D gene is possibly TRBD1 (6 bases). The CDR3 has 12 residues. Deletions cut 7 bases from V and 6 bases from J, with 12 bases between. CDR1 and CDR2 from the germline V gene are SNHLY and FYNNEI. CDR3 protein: CASTGPGDGYTF. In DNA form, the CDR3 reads TGTGCCAGCACGGGACCAGGGGATGGCTACACCTTC.

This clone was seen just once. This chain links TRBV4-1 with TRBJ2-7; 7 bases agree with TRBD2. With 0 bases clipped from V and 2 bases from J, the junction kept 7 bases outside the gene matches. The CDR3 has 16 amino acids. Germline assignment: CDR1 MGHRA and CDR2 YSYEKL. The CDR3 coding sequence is TGCGCCAGCAGCCAAGATCTGGGAGCGGGGACCTACGAGCAGTACTTC. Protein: CASSQDLGAGTYEQYF.

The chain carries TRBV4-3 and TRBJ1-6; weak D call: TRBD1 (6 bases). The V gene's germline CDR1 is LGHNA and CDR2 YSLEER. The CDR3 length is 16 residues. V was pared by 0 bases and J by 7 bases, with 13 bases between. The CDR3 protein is CASSQEVQGLNSPLHF. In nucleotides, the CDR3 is TGCGCCAGCAGCCAAGAGGTTCAGGGGTTAAATTCACCCCTCCACTTT.

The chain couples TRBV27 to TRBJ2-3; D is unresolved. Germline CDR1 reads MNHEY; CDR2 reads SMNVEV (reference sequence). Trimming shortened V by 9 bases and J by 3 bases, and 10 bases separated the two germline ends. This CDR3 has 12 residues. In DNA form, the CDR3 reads TGTGCCAGTAGACAAGATACAGATACGCAGTATTTT. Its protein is CASRQDTDTQYF.

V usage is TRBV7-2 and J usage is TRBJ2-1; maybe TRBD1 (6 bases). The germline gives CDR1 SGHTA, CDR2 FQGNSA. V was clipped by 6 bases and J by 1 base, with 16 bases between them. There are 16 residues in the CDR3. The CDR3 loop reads CASSRTGLISYNEQFF. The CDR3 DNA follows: TGTGCCAGCAGTCGTACAGGGTTGATATCCTACAATGAGCAGTTCTTC.

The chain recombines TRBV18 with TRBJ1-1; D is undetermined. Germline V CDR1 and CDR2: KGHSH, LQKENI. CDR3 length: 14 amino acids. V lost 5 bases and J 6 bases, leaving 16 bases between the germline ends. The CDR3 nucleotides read TGTGCCAGCTCAACTATCGGAAGCCCCGCTGAAGCTTTCTTT. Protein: CASSTIGSPAEAFF.

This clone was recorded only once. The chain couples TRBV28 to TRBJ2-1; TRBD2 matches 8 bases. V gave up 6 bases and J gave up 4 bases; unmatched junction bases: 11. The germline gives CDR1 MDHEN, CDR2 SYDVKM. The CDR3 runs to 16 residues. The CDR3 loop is CASSPPRGGRYNEQFF. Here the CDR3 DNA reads TGTGCCAGCAGCCCCCCCCGCGGGGGGCGATACAATGAGCAGTTCTTC.

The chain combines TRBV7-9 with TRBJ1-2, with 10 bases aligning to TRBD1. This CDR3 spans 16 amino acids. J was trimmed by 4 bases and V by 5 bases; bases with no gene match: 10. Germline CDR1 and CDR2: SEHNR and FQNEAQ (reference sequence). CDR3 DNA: TGTGCCAGCAGCGCCTTCCGGGACAGGGGCGGCTATGGCTACACCTTC. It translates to CASSAFRDRGGYGYTF. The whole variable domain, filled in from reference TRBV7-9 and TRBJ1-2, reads DTGVSQNPRHKITKRGQNVTFRCDPISEHNRLYWYRQTLGQGPEFLTYFQNEAQLEKSRLLSDRFSAERPKGSFSTLEIQRTEQGDSAMYLCASSAFRDRGGYGYTFGSGTRLTVV.

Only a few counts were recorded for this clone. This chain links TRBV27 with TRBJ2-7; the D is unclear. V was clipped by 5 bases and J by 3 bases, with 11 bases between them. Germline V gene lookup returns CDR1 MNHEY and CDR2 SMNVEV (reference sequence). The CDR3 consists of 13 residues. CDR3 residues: CASSLTVLYEQYF. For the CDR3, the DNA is TGTGCCAGCAGTCTTACGGTGCTCTACGAGCAGTACTTC.